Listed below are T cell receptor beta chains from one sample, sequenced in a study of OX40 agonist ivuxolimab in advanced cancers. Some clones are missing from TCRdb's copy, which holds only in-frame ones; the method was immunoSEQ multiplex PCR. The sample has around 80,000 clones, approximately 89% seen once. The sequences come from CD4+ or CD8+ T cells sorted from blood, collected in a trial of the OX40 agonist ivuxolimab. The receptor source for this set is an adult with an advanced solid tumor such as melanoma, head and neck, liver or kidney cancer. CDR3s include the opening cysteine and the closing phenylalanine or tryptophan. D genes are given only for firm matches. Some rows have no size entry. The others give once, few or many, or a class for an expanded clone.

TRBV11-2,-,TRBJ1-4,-,CASSFSVGGTEKLFF,TGTGCCAGCAGTTTTAGTGTGGGGGGGACCGAAAAACTGTTTTTT
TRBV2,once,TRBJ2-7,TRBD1,CASRTRQGASEQYF,TGTGCCAGCAGGACTAGGCAGGGGGCCTCCGAGCAGTACTTC
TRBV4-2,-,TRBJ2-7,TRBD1,CASSPGDRGISYEQYF,TGTGCCAGCAGCCCGGGGGACAGGGGGATCTCCTACGAGCAGTACTTC
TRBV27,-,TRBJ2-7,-,CASSLFGRDAYEQYF,TGTGCCAGCAGTTTATTCGGGCGGGACGCCTACGAGCAGTACTTC
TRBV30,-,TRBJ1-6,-,CAWRSSYNSPLHF,TGTGCCTGGAGATCCAGCTATAATTCACCCCTCCACTTT
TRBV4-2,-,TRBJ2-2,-,CASSQVSGELFF,TGTGCCAGCAGCCAAGTGTCCGGGGAGCTGTTTTTT
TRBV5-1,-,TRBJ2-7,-,CASSPGGQGREQYF,TGCGCCAGCAGCCCTGGGGGTCAGGGTCGCGAGCAGTACTTC
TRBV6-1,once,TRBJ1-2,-,CASSYPGYYGYTF,TGTGCCAGCAGTTATCCGGGGTACTATGGCTACACCTTC
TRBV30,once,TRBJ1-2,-,CAWSREYGYTF,TGTGCCTGGAGCAGGGAATATGGCTACACCTTC
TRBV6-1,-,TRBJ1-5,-,CASSDPHQPQHF,TGTGCCAGCAGTGACCCCCATCAGCCCCAGCATTTT
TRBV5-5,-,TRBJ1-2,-,CASSQDGNYGYTF,TGTGCCAGCAGCCAAGACGGAAACTATGGCTACACCTTC
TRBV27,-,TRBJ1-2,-,CASSDYRSNRDSKNGYTF,TGTGCCAGCAGTGACTATCGGTCGAACCGGGACTCGAAAAATGGCTACACCTTC
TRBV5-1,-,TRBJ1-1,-,CASGGSPSGGRTEAFF,TGCGCCAGCGGGGGGTCTCCCAGTGGGGGTCGCACTGAAGCTTTCTTT
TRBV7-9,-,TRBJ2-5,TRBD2,CASSLGLADQETQYF,TGTGCCAGCAGCTTAGGACTAGCGGACCAAGAGACCCAGTACTTC
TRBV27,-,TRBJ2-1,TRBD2,CASRTGLAGVEQFF,TGTGCCAGCCGAACGGGACTAGCGGGAGTTGAGCAGTTCTTC
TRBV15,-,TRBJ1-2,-,CATSRAEGRGASFVVVNYGYTF,TGTGCCACCAGCAGAGCAGAGGGCCGCGGGGCGTCGTTTGTGGTGGTTAACTATGGCTACACCTTC
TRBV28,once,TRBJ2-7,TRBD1,CASTSGYRGSVYEQYF,TGTGCCAGCACTTCTGGGTACAGGGGTTCCGTTTACGAGCAGTACTTC
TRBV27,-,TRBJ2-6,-,CASSLEFRAGANVLTF,TGTGCCAGCAGTTTAGAATTTAGGGCTGGGGCCAACGTCCTGACTTTC
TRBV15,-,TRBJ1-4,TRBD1,CATSRSRGTRPTNEKLFF,TGTGCCACCAGCAGAAGCAGGGGGACGAGACCAACTAATGAAAAACTGTTTTTT
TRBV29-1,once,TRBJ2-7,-,CSVSQVSSYEQYF,TGCAGCGTTTCCCAGGTGAGCTCCTACGAGCAGTACTTC
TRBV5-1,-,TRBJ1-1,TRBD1,CASSLRTGNTEAFF,TGCGCCAGCAGCTTGAGGACAGGAAACACTGAAGCTTTCTTT
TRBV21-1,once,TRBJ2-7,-,CASRDQNLRPQYF,TGTGCCAGCAGGGACCAAAACCTACGTCCGCAGTACTTC
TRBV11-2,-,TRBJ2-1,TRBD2,CASSLASGNNEQFF,TGTGCCAGCAGCTTAGCTAGCGGGAACAATGAGCAGTTCTTC
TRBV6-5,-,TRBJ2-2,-,CATTLRATNTGELFF,TGTGCCACCACCCTTCGGGCAACGAACACCGGGGAGCTGTTTTTT
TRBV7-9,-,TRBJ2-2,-,CATRWSSTGELFF,TGTGCCACTAGGTGGTCCTCGACCGGGGAGCTGTTTTTT
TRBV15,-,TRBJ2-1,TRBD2,CASGRANYNEQFF,TGTGCCTCCGGGAGGGCCAACTACAATGAGCAGTTCTTC
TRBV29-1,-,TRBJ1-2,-,CSVENGPYGYTF,TGCAGCGTTGAAAATGGCCCCTATGGCTACACCTTC
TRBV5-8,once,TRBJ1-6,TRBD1,CASRDSGGRNSPLHF,TGTGCCAGCAGGGACTCAGGGGGGCGTAATTCACCCCTCCACTTT
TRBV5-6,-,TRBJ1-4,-,CASRALEGWSEKLFF,TGTGCCAGCAGGGCCCTTGAGGGCTGGAGTGAAAAACTGTTTTTT
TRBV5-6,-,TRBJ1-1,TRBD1,CASSPGSGQGGPNTEAFF,TGTGCCAGCAGCCCGGGATCGGGACAGGGGGGTCCAAACACTGAAGCTTTCTTT
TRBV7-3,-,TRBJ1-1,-,CASGVGEGTEAFF,TGTGCCAGCGGCGTCGGGGAGGGCACTGAAGCTTTCTTT
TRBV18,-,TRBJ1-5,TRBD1,CASSLAGTGVNQPQHF,TGTGCCAGCTCACTGGCCGGGACAGGGGTAAATCAGCCCCAGCATTTT
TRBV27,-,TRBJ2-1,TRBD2,CASRPGLAQRNSYNEQFF,TGTGCCAGCAGGCCGGGACTAGCGCAAAGAAACTCCTACAATGAGCAGTTCTTC
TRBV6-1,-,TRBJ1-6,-,CASSEVGGFSPLHF,TGTGCCAGCAGTGAAGTTGGGGGCTTTTCACCCCTCCACTTT
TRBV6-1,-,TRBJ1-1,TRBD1,CASSSKTGGSTEAFF,TGTGCCAGCAGTTCAAAGACAGGGGGAAGCACTGAAGCTTTCTTT
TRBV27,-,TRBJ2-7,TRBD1,CASRHLQGASSYEQYF,TGTGCCAGCAGACACTTACAGGGGGCAAGCTCCTACGAGCAGTACTTC
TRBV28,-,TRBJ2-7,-,CASSPPFSYEQYF,TGTGCCAGCAGTCCCCCTTTCTCCTACGAGCAGTACTTC
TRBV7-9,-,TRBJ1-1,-,CASSFGQAMNTEAFF,TGTGCCAGCAGCTTCGGGCAGGCCATGAACACTGAAGCTTTCTTT
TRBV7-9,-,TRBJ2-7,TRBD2,CASSLAGTSGNLYEQYF,TGTGCCAGCAGCTTAGCTGGAACTAGCGGGAATCTCTACGAGCAGTACTTC
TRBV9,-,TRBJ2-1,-,CASSPPGAGPFYNEQFF,TGTGCCAGCAGCCCCCCAGGGGCGGGACCCTTCTACAATGAGCAGTTCTTC
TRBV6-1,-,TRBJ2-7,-,CASSEAQGLLGEQYF,TGTGCCAGCAGTGAAGCTCAGGGGTTACTGGGAGAGCAGTACTTC
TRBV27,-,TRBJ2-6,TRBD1,CASSSRTGGYGRSGANVLTF,TGTGCCAGCAGTTCCAGGACAGGGGGTTACGGTCGCTCTGGGGCCAACGTCCTGACTTTC
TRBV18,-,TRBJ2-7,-,CASSPTGHYEQYF,TGTGCCAGCTCACCAACCGGGCACTACGAGCAGTACTTC
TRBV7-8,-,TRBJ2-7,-,CASSPRGYEQYF,TGTGCCAGCAGCCCCAGGGGCTACGAGCAGTACTTC
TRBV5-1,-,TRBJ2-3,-,CASSLGGTDTQYF,TGCGCCAGCAGCTTGGGGGGCACAGATACGCAGTATTTT
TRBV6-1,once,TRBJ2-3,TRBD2,CASSDGLAGVGGLGTDTQYF,TGTGCCAGCAGTGATGGGCTAGCGGGAGTCGGGGGTTTGGGCACAGATACGCAGTATTTT
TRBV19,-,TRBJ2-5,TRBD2,CASSLGPGLKAGGTQYF,TGTGCCAGTAGCCTGGGGCCGGGCCTCAAAGCGGGGGGGACCCAGTACTTC
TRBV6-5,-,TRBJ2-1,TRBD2,CASTRGGASGEQFF,TGTGCCAGCACTCGGGGGGGCGCGTCAGGTGAGCAGTTCTTC
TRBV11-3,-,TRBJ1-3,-,CASSGSSGNTIYF,TGTGCCAGCAGCGGGAGTTCTGGAAACACCATATATTTT
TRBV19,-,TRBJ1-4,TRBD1,CASRTSGTEIEKLFF,TGTGCCAGCCGCACCTCCGGGACAGAAATTGAAAAACTGTTTTTT
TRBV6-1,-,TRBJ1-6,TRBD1,CASKQQGRDSPLHF,TGTGCCAGCAAACAACAGGGGAGGGATTCACCCCTCCACTTT
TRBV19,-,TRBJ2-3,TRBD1,CASSNPKQGWTDTQYF,TGTGCCAGTAGTAACCCCAAACAGGGGTGGACAGATACGCAGTATTTT
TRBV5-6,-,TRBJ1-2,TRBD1,CASSLTGTGNGYTF,TGTGCCAGCAGCCTCACGGGGACAGGGAATGGCTACACCTTC